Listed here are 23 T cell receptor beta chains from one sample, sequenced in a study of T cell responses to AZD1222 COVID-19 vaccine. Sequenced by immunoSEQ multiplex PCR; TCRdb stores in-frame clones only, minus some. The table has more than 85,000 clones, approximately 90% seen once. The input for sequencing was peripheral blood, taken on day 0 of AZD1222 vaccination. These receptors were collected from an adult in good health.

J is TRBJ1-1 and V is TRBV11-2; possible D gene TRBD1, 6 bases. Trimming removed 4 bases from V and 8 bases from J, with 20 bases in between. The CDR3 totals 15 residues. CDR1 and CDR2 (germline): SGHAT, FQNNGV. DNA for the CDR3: TGTGCCAGCAGCTCCCGTGCGGACAGACCTCGGGAAGCTTTCTTT. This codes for CASSSRADRPREAFF.

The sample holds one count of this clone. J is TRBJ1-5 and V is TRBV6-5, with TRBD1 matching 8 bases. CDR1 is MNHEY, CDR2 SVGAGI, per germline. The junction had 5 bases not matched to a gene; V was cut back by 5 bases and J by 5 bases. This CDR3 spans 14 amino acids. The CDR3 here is CASSHLQGDQPQHF. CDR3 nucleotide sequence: TGTGCCAGCAGTCACCTACAGGGGGATCAGCCCCAGCATTTT.

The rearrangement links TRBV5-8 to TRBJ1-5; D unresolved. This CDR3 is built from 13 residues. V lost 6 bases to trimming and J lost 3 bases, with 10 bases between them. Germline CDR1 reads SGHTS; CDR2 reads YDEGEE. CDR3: CASNGRLNQPQHF. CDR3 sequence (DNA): TGTGCCAGCAATGGGCGGCTCAATCAGCCCCAGCATTTT.

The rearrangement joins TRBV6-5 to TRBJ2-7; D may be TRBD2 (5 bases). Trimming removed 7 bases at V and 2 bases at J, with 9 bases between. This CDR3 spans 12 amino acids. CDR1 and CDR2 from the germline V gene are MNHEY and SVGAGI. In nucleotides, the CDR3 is TGTGCCAGCACCCGGGATACCTACGAGCAGTACTTC. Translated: CASTRDTYEQYF.

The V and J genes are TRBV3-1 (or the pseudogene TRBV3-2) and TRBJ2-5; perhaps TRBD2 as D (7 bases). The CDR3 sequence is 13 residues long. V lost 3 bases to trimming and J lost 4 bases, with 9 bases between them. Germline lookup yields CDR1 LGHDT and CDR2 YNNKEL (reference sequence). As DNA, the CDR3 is TGTGCCAGCAGCCAGGGGGGGGCAGAGACCCAGTACTTC. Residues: CASSQGGAETQYF.

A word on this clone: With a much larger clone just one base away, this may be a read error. CDR3 loop: CASSRQASGANVLTF. CDR3 nucleotide sequence: TGTGCCAGCTCACGACAGGCCTCTGGGGCCAACGTCCTGACTTTC. The chain combines TRBV18 with TRBJ2-6; weak D call: TRBD1 (6 bases). The CDR3 is made up of 15 amino acids. Trimming took 4 bases from V and 0 from J, leaving 7 bases between them. Per germline, CDR1 KGHSH and CDR2 LQKENI.

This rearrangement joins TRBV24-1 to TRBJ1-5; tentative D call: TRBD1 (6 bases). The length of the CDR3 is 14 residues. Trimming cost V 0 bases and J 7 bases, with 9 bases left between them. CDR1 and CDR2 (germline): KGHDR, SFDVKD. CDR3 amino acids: CATSDLRGGQPQHF. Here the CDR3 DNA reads TGTGCCACCAGTGATTTGAGAGGGGGACAGCCCCAGCATTTT.

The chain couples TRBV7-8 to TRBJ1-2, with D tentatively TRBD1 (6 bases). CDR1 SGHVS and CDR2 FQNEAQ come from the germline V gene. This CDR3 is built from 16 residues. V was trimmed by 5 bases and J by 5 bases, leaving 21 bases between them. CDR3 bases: TGTGCCAGCAGCGGAGGACAGCCGGATTATGGTTATGGCTACACCTTC. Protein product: CASSGGQPDYGYGYTF.

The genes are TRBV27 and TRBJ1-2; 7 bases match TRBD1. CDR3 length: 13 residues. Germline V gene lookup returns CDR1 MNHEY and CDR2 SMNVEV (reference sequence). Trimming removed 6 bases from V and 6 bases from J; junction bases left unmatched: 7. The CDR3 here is CASSPGTVHGYTF. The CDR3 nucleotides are TGTGCCAGCAGCCCCGGGACAGTACATGGCTACACCTTC.

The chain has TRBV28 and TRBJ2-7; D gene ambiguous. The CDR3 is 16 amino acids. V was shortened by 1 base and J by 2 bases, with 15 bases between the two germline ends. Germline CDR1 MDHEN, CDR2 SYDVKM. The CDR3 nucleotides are TGTGCCAGCAGTTTATACGGGTGGCCAGCAACCTACGAGCAGTACTTC. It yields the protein CASSLYGWPATYEQYF. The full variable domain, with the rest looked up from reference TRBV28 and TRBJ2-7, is DVKVTQSSRYLVKRTGEKVFLECVQDMDHENMFWYRQDPGLGLRLIYFSYDVKMKEKGDIPEGYSVSREKKERFSLILESASTNQTSMYLCASSLYGWPATYEQYFGPGTRLTVT.

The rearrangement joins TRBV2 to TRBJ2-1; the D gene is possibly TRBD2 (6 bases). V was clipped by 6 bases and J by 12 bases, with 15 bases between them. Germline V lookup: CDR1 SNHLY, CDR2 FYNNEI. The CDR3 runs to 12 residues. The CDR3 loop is CASRSGGLGQFF. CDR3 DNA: TGTGCCAGCAGGAGCGGAGGGTTGGGGCAGTTCTTC.

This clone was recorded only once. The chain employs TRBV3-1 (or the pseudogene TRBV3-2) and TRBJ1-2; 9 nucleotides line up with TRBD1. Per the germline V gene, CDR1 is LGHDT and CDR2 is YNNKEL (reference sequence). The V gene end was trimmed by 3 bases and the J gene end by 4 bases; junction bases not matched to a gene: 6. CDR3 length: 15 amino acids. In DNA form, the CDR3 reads TGTGCCAGCAGCCACGGGACAGGGCGGTTCTATGGCTACACCTTC. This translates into CASSHGTGRFYGYTF.

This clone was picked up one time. CDR3 sequence reads: CATRGAAGNTIYF. CDR3 nucleotides: TGTGCCACCCGCGGAGCGGCTGGAAACACCATATATTTT. V and J are TRBV19 and TRBJ1-3, with D unclear. V was shortened by 10 bases and J by 2 bases, with 12 bases between the two germline ends. The germline V gene has CDR1 LNHDA and CDR2 SQIVND (reference sequence). This CDR3 is built from 13 residues.

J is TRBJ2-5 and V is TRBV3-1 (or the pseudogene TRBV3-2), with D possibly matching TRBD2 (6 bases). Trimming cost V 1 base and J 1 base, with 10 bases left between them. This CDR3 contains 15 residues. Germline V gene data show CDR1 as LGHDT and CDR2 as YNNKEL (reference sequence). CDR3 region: CASSQGGGTQETQYF. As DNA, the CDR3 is TGTGCCAGCAGCCAAGGAGGAGGGACCCAAGAGACCCAGTACTTC.

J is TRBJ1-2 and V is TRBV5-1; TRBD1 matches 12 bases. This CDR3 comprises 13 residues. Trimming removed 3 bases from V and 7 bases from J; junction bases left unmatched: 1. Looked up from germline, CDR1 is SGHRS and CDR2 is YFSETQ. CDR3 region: CASSWDRGLGYTF. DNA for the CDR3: TGCGCCAGCAGCTGGGACAGGGGGCTTGGCTACACCTTC. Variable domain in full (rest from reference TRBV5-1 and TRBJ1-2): KAGVTQTPRYLIKTRGQQVTLSCSPISGHRSVSWYQQTPGQGLQFLFEYFSETQRNKGNFPGRFSGRQFSNSRSEMNVSTLELGDSALYLCASSWDRGLGYTFGSGTRLTVV.

Here the CDR3 DNA reads TGCGCCAGCAGCACCGCACGACAGGGGGGGATTGATGGCTACACCTTC. Translation gives CASSTARQGGIDGYTF. V gene TRBV5-1 combines with J gene TRBJ1-2; TRBD1 agrees at 9 bases. V lost 4 bases and J lost 6; bases outside the gene matches: 13. Germline V gene lookup returns CDR1 SGHRS and CDR2 YFSETQ. This CDR3 is built from 16 residues.

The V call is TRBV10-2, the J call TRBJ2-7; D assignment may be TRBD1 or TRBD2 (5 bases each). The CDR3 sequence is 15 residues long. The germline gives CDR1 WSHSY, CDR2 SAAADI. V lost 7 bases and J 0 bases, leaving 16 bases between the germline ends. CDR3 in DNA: TGCGCCAGCAAAGATAGGGACCGTAACTCCTACGAGCAGTACTTC. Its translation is CASKDRDRNSYEQYF.

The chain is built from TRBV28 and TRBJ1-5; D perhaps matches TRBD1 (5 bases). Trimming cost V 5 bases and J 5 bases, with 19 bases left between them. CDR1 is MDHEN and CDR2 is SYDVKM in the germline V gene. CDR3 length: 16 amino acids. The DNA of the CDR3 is TGTGCCAGCAGTCCCTTTGGCAGGGCGTGGTATCAGCCCCAGCATTTT. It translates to CASSPFGRAWYQPQHF.

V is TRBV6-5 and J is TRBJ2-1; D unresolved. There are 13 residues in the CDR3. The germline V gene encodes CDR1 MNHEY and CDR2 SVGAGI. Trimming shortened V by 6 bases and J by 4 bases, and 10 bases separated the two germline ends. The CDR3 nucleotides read TGTGCCAGCAGGCTGACTCGTTACAATGAGCAGTTCTTC. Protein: CASRLTRYNEQFF.

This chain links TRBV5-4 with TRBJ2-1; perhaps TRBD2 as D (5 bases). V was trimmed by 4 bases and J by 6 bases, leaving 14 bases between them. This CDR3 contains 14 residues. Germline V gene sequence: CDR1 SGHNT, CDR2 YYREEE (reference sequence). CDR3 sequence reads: CASSAEVGINEQFF. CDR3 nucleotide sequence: TGTGCCAGCAGCGCGGAGGTAGGGATCAATGAGCAGTTCTTC.

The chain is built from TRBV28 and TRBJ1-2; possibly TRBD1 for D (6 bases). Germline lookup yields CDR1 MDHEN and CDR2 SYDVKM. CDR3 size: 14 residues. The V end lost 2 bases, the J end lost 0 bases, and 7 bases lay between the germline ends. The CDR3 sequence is CASSLGTPNYGYTF. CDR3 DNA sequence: TGTGCCAGCAGTTTAGGGACACCTAACTATGGCTACACCTTC.

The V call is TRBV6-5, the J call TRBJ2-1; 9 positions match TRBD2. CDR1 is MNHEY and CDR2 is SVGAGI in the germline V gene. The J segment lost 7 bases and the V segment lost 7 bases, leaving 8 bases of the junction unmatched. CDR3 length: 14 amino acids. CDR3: CASNKAGGRNEQFF. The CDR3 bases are TGTGCCAGCAATAAGGCGGGGGGGCGTAATGAGCAGTTCTTC.

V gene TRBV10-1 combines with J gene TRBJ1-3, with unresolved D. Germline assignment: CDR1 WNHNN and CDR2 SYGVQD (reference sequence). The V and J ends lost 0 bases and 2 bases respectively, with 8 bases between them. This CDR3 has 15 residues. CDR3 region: CASSESIAPGNTIYF. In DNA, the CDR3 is TGCGCCAGCAGTGAGTCGATTGCACCTGGAAACACCATATATTTT.